Listed below are T cell receptor beta chains from one sample, sequenced in a study of tumor-infiltrating lymphocytes in oesophageal squamous cell carcinoma. A single record per CDR3 protein comes from TCRdb applying MiXCR to the PCR reads. The sample records around 6,200 distinct CDR3 sequences, 15% being singletons. The sequenced material came from normal esophageal tissue next to the tumor. The source is a male donor with esophageal squamous cell carcinoma. Both conserved end residues are trimmed from each CDR3.

v_gene	j_gene	CDR3aa
TRBV27	TRBJ2-4	ASSLQGAGEQY
TRBV7-9	TRBJ2-7	ASSLATGTGSYEQY
TRBV7-9	TRBJ1-1	ASSSKRGAGWNTEAF
TRBV14	TRBJ1-4	ASSQGVTGGEKLF
TRBV28	TRBJ1-4	ASSLPGAVGEKLF
TRBV4-1	TRBJ2-4	ASSLYRVGDIQY
TRBV19	TRBJ1-1	ASSIGIQDTEAF
TRBV6-5	-	ASSYVTYEQY
TRBV6-1	TRBJ2-3	ASSAVWAGGTDTQY
TRBV11-2	TRBJ1-5	ASSSTGGPYQPQH
TRBV10-1	-	ASTTGHLRGEQY
TRBV6-6	TRBJ1-6	ASSYSMSGTRPSPLH
TRBV24-1	TRBJ1-5	ATSGYSNQPQH
TRBV24-1	TRBJ2-3	ATSDPLPGTSADTQY
TRBV5-1	TRBJ1-4	ASSEADSQNEKLF
TRBV24-1	TRBJ1-5	ATSHAPGTEAHSNQPQH
TRBV5-5	TRBJ1-2	ASSLDGQGGYGYT
TRBV7-9	TRBJ2-1	ASSPHGALYNEQF
TRBV6-1	TRBJ2-5	ASTLRPQETQY
TRBV10-1	-	ARFGAAYEQY
TRBV7-3	TRBJ1-4	ASSLKRRSNEKLF
TRBV19	TRBJ1-5	ASSILAGGYNQPQH
TRBV5-1	TRBJ2-3	ASSLGLAGRSTDTQY
TRBV6-1	TRBJ1-2	ASSVGGARQHFYGYT
TRBV14	TRBJ2-1	ASSLRWGAHNEQF
TRBV7-9	TRBJ2-5	ASSLEFQGSY
TRBV4-2	TRBJ1-1	ASSQDRGTTEAF
TRBV18	TRBJ2-4	ASSPGVDSPLH
TRBV7-3	TRBJ2-2	ASSYFQGTGELF
TRBV12-3/TRBV12-4	TRBJ2-2	ASSLFRGNTGELF
TRBV28	TRBJ1-4	ASSSENRDLSEKLF